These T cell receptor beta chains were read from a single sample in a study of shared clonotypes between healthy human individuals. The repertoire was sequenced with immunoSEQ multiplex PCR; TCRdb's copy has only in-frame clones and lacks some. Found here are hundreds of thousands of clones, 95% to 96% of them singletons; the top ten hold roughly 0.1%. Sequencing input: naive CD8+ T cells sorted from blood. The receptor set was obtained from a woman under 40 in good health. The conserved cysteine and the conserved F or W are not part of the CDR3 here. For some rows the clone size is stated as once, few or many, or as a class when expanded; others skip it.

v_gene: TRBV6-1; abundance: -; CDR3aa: ASAPGSAEAF
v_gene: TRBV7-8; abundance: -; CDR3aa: ASSLQARPNTGELF
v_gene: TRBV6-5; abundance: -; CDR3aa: ASSLAGPRTQY
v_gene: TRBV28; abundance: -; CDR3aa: ASSFTGGSYEQY
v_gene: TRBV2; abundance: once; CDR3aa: ASIESSGPYGYT
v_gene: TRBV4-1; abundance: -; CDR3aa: ASSQDGWWSPLH
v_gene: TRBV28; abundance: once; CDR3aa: ASSLWGPSYEQY
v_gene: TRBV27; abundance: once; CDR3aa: ASSLLASGMGETQY
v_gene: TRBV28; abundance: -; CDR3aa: ASSPQETSTDTQY
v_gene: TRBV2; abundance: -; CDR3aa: ASRDPGLNTDTQY
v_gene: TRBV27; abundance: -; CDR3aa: ASSFSGFEQY
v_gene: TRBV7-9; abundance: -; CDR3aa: ASSLANRKSEAF
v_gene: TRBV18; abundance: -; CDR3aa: ASSPQNSGTSYNEQF
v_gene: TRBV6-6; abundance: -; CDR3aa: ASSPGQGPDTQY
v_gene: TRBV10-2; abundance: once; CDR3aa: ASKVGAGGVNEQF
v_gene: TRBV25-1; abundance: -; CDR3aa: ASRGHSTDTQY
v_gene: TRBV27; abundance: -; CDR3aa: ASSPRQGTSGRAQY
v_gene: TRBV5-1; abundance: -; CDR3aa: ASSLAEAGGAFNEKLF
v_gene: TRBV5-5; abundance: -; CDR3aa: ASTRTSGRFSGANVLT
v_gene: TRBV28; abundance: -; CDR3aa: ASSLTTGQGISGANVLT
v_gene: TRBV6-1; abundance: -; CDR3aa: ASSATSGLADTQY
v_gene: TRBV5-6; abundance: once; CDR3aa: ASSPGTGTYEQY
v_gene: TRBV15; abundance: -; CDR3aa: ATSRDSSGTPYEQY
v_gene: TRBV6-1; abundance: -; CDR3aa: AILGTGGNGYT
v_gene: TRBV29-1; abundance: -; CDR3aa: SVGGDRGDEQY
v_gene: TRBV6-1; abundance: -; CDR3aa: ASRNRGPVYGYT
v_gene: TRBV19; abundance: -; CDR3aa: ASSTGTFSSYEQY
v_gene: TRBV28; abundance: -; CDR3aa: ASRTSDRGTEAF
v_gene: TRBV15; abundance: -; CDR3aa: AATTGGNAEQY
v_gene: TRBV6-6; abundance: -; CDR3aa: ASNIAGEETQY
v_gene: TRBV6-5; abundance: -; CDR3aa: ASSLGPQGLDGYT
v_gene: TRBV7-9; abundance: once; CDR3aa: ASSLGSYEQY
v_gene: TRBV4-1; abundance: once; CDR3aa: ASSHDSFRGYT
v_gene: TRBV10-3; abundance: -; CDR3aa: AIQEAGGETQY
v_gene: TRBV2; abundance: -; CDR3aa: ASSDTGTGIALNTEAF